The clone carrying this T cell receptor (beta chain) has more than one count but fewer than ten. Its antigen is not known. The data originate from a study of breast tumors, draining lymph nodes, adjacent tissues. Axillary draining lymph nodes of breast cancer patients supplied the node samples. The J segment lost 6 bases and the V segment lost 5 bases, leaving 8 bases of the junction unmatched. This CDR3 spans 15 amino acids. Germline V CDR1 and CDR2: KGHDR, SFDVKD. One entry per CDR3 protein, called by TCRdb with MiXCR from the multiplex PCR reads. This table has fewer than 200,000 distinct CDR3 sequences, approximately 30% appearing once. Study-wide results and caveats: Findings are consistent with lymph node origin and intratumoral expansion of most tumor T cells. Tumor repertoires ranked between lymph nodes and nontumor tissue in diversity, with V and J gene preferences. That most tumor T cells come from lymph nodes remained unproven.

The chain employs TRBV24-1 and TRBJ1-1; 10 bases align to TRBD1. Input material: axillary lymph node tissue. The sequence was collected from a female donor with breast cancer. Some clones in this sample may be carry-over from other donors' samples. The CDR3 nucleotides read TGTGCCACCAGTGCCCCCGGGACAGGGGACGCTGAAGCTTTCTTT. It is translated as CATSAPGTGDAEAFF.